These T cell receptor beta chains were read from a single sample in a study of untreated major depressive disorder. Some clones are missing from TCRdb's copy, which holds only in-frame ones; the method was immunoSEQ multiplex PCR. This table holds about 13,000 clones, approximately 91% found once. Source material: CD4+ T cells from PBMCs. The receptor set was obtained from a man in his thirties or forties with major depressive disorder. Both conserved end residues are part of each CDR3. D genes are given only for firm matches. Clone size appears in some rows only: once, few, many, or a class for an expanded clone.

j_call d_call v_call clone_size cdr3_nt cdr3_aa
TRBJ2-1 TRBD1 TRBV29-1 NA TGCAGCGTTCGTGACAGGGGGAGCTCCTACAATGAGCAGTTCTTC CSVRDRGSSYNEQFF
TRBJ1-4 NA TRBV2 NA TGTGCCAGCAGTTTCATGGAGAGGGAAAAACTGTTTTTT CASSFMEREKLFF
TRBJ2-7 NA TRBV27 NA TGTGCCAGCAGTTTAGAAATGAGGACAGCGTTCTACGAGCAGTACTTC CASSLEMRTAFYEQYF
TRBJ2-6 NA TRBV4-2 NA TGTGCCAGCAGCCAACAACTAACCAACTCTGGGGCCAACGTCCTGACTTTC CASSQQLTNSGANVLTF
TRBJ1-6 TRBD1 TRBV9 NA TGTGCCAGCAGCGTAGTGGACAGGGGGGACTCACCCCTCCACTTT CASSVVDRGDSPLHF
TRBJ2-3 NA TRBV7-2 NA TGTGCCAGCAGCTCGACCTATAGCACAGATACGCAGTATTTT CASSSTYSTDTQYF
TRBJ2-5 NA TRBV29-1 NA TGCAGCGCCGATAAGGGGGGACAGTCCCAAGAGACCCAGTACTTC CSADKGGQSQETQYF
TRBJ1-5 TRBD1 TRBV6-1 NA TGTGCCAGCGCCGAAGTGTGGACAGGGTCTCAGCCCCAGCATTTT CASAEVWTGSQPQHF
TRBJ2-5 TRBD1 TRBV11-2 NA TGTGCCAGCAGCTTAGACCCCACAGGGGCACAAGAGACCCAGTACTTC CASSLDPTGAQETQYF
TRBJ1-2 NA TRBV2 NA TGTGCCAGCAGGGGGGACCTCACTAACTATGGCTACACCTTC CASRGDLTNYGYTF
TRBJ2-3 NA TRBV7-9 NA TGTGCCAGCAGCTTAGGGCAGGGAACGAGTGCAGATACGCAGTATTTT CASSLGQGTSADTQYF
TRBJ2-7 TRBD2 TRBV5-4 NA TGTGCCAGCAGCTTCTTTAGCGGGGGCGACGAGCAGTACTTC CASSFFSGGDEQYF
TRBJ2-6 TRBD1 TRBV30 NA TGTGCCGGGACAGGGTTCTGGAAGGCCCTGACTTTC CAGTGFWKALTF
TRBJ2-7 TRBD2 TRBV28 NA TGTGCCAGCAGTCCCGGGACTAGCGGAAGCTACGAGCAGTACTTC CASSPGTSGSYEQYF
TRBJ2-5 NA TRBV5-1 NA TGCGCCAGCAGCTTGTATCAAGCGGAGACCCAGTACTTC CASSLYQAETQYF
TRBJ1-2 NA TRBV4-2 NA TGTGCCAGCAGCCAAGTAGGTCCCGCCCGGTATGGCTACACCTTC CASSQVGPARYGYTF
TRBJ2-5 NA TRBV7-8 NA TGTGCCAGCAGCATCCGGGACTTTGAGACCCAGTACTTC CASSIRDFETQYF
TRBJ1-5 NA TRBV4-1 NA TGCGCCAGCAGCCCCGGACACCTCAATCAGCCCCAGCATTTT CASSPGHLNQPQHF
TRBJ1-6 TRBD1 TRBV7-2 NA TGTGCCAGCAGCCGGACAGGAAGGAATTCACCCCTCCACTTT CASSRTGRNSPLHF
TRBJ1-5 TRBD1 TRBV2 NA TGTGCCAGCAGGGGACAGGCTAATCAGCCCCAGCATTTT CASRGQANQPQHF
TRBJ2-3 NA TRBV6-5 NA TGTGCCAGCACCAGCGCGATGGGGTCGGGAGATACGCAGTATTTT CASTSAMGSGDTQYF
TRBJ2-5 TRBD1 TRBV9 NA TGTGCCAGCAGCGTTGGAACCTCCGGGACAGGGGAAGAGACCCAGTACTTC CASSVGTSGTGEETQYF
TRBJ1-2 TRBD1 TRBV19 NA TGTGCCAGTAGTACCGGGACAGTATATGGCTACACCTTC CASSTGTVYGYTF
TRBJ2-3 NA TRBV5-8 NA TGTGCCAGCAGCTTTGGCCGATTGGAAGGAGATACGCAGTATTTT CASSFGRLEGDTQYF
TRBJ1-5 NA TRBV15 NA TGTGCCACCAGCAGAACCGACAGCTCAGATCAGCCCCAGCATTTT CATSRTDSSDQPQHF
TRBJ2-2 NA TRBV29-1 NA TGCAGCGGACGGGGCACCGGGGAGCTGTTTTTT CSGRGTGELFF
TRBJ1-1 TRBD1 TRBV6-6 NA TGTGCCAGCAGTACCCCGAGGGGGCCGAACACTGAAGCTTTCTTT CASSTPRGPNTEAFF
TRBJ1-6 TRBD1 TRBV18 NA TGTGCCAGCTCAAAGACAGGGGCTGATTCACCCCTCCACTTT CASSKTGADSPLHF
TRBJ2-3 TRBD1 TRBV15 NA TGTGCCACCAGCCCAAGGACAGGGGGCGCATCTGATACGCAGTATTTT CATSPRTGGASDTQYF
TRBJ1-1 NA TRBV29-1 NA TGCAGCGTTGCCCCCAGGGTGGCAGCGAACACTGAAGCTTTCTTT CSVAPRVAANTEAFF
TRBJ2-7 NA TRBV2 NA TGTGCCAGCAGGAGAAACTCCTACGAGCAGTACTTC CASRRNSYEQYF
TRBJ1-3 NA TRBV9 NA TGTGCCAGCAGCGGAATACATCTCTCTGGAAACACCATATATTTT CASSGIHLSGNTIYF
TRBJ2-1 TRBD2 TRBV5-1 once TGCGCCAGCAGCTCGGGACTAGTATCCTACAATGAGCAGTTCTTC CASSSGLVSYNEQFF
TRBJ2-5 TRBD1 TRBV28 once TGTGCCAGCAGTTCCCCCGGGACAGGGAGTATGAGGGAGACCCAGTACTTC CASSSPGTGSMRETQYF
TRBJ2-7 TRBD1 TRBV2 NA TGTGCCAGCAGTGGACAGGGACAGGGTAACGAGCAGTACTTC CASSGQGQGNEQYF
TRBJ2-3 TRBD2 TRBV5-4 NA TGTGCCAGCAGCTTGGTAGCGGGGGCCCCCACAGATACGCAGTATTTT CASSLVAGAPTDTQYF
TRBJ2-5 NA TRBV30 NA TGTGCCTGGAGTGTAACCCTGGGGACCCAGTACTTC CAWSVTLGTQYF
TRBJ2-1 NA TRBV28 once TGTGCCAGCAGTCCCGGCCCGTACAATGAGCAGTTCTTC CASSPGPYNEQFF
TRBJ1-4 NA TRBV5-1 NA TGCGCCAGCAGCCTGGAGGAGGAGGGACGCGAAAAACTGTTTTTT CASSLEEEGREKLFF
TRBJ2-1 NA TRBV4-1 NA TGCGCCAGCAGCCAAGCTGCCGGCAATGAGCAGTTCTTC CASSQAAGNEQFF
TRBJ1-1 TRBD1 TRBV6-4 NA TGTGCCAGCAAAACGGACAGGGAAGGCACTGAAGCTTTCTTT CASKTDREGTEAFF
TRBJ1-4 NA TRBV2 NA TGTGCCAGCGAGAGACAGCGGACTTATAATGAAAAACTGTTTTTT CASERQRTYNEKLFF
TRBJ1-6 NA TRBV27 NA TGTGCCAGCAGTGGACAGTATAATTCACCCCTCCACTTT CASSGQYNSPLHF
TRBJ1-1 NA TRBV6-5 NA TGTGCCAGCAGTTACTGGGGAGGGGGCACTGAAGCTTTCTTT CASSYWGGGTEAFF
TRBJ2-5 TRBD1 TRBV28 NA TGTGCCAGCAGCTCAACGTCCGGGACAGGGGTGGGGACCCAGTACTTC CASSSTSGTGVGTQYF
TRBJ2-1 NA TRBV7-3 NA TGTGCCAGCAGCCCCCTACATGTCTCTGTCCTGGGCGAGCAGTTCTTC CASSPLHVSVLGEQFF
TRBJ2-5 NA TRBV30 NA TGTGCCTGGAGTTCCGGACTGAAAGGGACCCAGTACTTC CAWSSGLKGTQYF
TRBJ1-2 TRBD1 TRBV9 NA TGTGCCAGCAGCGTAGTTGCAGGGGGCGCGTATGGCTACACCTTC CASSVVAGGAYGYTF
TRBJ1-4 NA TRBV11-2 NA TGTGCCAGCAGCCCGGGGTATAATGAAAAACTGTTTTTT CASSPGYNEKLFF
TRBJ2-7 NA TRBV5-4 few TGTGCCAGCAGCGACGGAGGACCCTACGAGCAGTACTTC CASSDGGPYEQYF
TRBJ1-2 NA TRBV7-2 NA TGTGCCAGCAGCTTACTTGTCTATGGCTACACCTTC CASSLLVYGYTF
TRBJ2-5 NA TRBV5-1 NA TGCGCCAGCGGAAAGGGGGGGGGCGGCCAAGAGACCCAGTACTTC CASGKGGGGQETQYF
TRBJ2-7 NA TRBV6-9 NA TGTGCCAGCAGTTATTCTTTGGGACACCGGTACGAGCAGTACTTC CASSYSLGHRYEQYF